This T cell receptor (beta chain) was recorded in a study of human T cells and chemical hapten exposure. Study at large: Slight differences in pooled library volume were the main source of varying TCR yields across samples.

Someone pulled total RNA out of unfractionated whole blood. Study-level findings and limits: There was no change with DPC sensitization in TCRs above 1 in 1000 frequency.

Unique molecular identifiers were attached to individual cDNA molecules during library preparation. Per the study methods: Across samples, TCR counts had a median of about 93,000 and ranged from about 23,224 to 700,000. A single record per CDR3 protein comes from TCRdb applying MiXCR to the 5' RACE reads. What appears here as the V and J calls and clone size reflects TCRdb's work, not the paper's. The data show more than 140,000 distinct CDR3 sequences, 3.5% to 5% seen once. This clonotype was picked up many times. Its antigen is as yet unknown. The germline V and J ends were trimmed by 4 bases and 9 bases, with 45 bases remaining between them. The CDR3 covers 22 residues. From germline, CDR1 is SQVTM and CDR2 ANQGSEA.

This clonotype was obtained from a female donor in good health. The chain is built from TRBV29-1 and TRBJ1-1, with D possibly matching TRBD1 (6 bases). The CDR3 reads CSVVTVEVTGQAAYLLHFQAFF. The CDR3 coding sequence is TGCAGCGTTGTTACAGTGGAGGTCACGGGACAAGCCGCCTACCTCCTTCACTTCCAAGCTTTCTTT.